These 16 T cell receptor beta chains originate from one sample sequenced in a study of control samples from healthy donors and cancer patients. Only in-frame clones appear in the TCRdb table, and some are missing; sequencing was by immunoSEQ multiplex PCR. The sample lists more than 85,000 clones, around nine tenths occurring once. The sequencing sample was made of blood. The source of these receptors is a woman in her 50s in good health.

The chain couples TRBV5-6 to TRBJ1-4, with 9 bases that match TRBD1. The trim removed 4 bases at V and 14 bases at J, leaving 12 bases unmatched. This CDR3 contains 14 residues. Germline V gene data show CDR1 as SGHDT and CDR2 as YYEEEE. The DNA for the CDR3 is TGTGCCAGCAGCAGGGACAGGGCACAGAATTGGCTGTTTTTT. Protein sequence: CASSRDRAQNWLFF.

This chain uses TRBV9 with TRBJ2-5; D gene uncertain. Deletions cut 1 base from V and 5 bases from J, with 12 bases between. Per germline, CDR1 SGDLS and CDR2 YYNGEE. The CDR3 has 14 amino acids. The CDR3 spells CASSVFAGGETQYF. The CDR3 DNA is TGTGCCAGCAGCGTATTCGCAGGTGGGGAGACCCAGTACTTC.

This clone was seen a handful of times. V and J are TRBV7-3 and TRBJ2-3; 7 bases line up with TRBD1. Germline trimming cut 5 bases from V and 2 bases from J; bases unmatched to any gene: 4. The CDR3 is made up of 14 amino acids. CDR1 is SGHTA and CDR2 is FQGTGA in the germline V gene. The DNA for the CDR3 is TGTGCCAGCAGCCGGGACAGCTCCACAGATACGCAGTATTTT. Translated, it gives CASSRDSSTDTQYF.

The chain couples TRBV7-8 to TRBJ1-1; 9 nucleotides line up with TRBD1. The CDR3 spans 16 residues. The germline V gene encodes CDR1 SGHVS and CDR2 FQNEAQ. V trimming: 5 bases; J trimming: 2 bases; junction bases outside the gene matches: 9. The CDR3 DNA reads as TGTGCCAGCAGCCCTAGGACAGGGGTGATTAACACTGAAGCTTTCTTT. Encoded protein: CASSPRTGVINTEAFF.

This chain's CDR3 is CASSTLLAGGTDTQYF. CDR3 DNA sequence: TGTGCCAGCAGTACCCTACTAGCGGGAGGGACAGATACGCAGTATTTT. The gene calls are TRBV27 and TRBJ2-3; 13 bases fit TRBD2. The CDR3 totals 16 residues. V lost 5 bases to trimming and J lost 3 bases; unmatched junction nucleotides: 5. Germline V gives CDR1 MNHEY, CDR2 SMNVEV (reference sequence).

V usage is TRBV29-1 and J usage is TRBJ2-5; 7 bases are a match to TRBD2. Germline CDR1 reads SQVTM; CDR2 reads ANQGSEA. The CDR3 has 16 residues. Trimming cost V 5 bases and J 4 bases; bases outside gene matches: 16. CDR3 residues: CSVRSKHQRGLETQYF. The CDR3 DNA is TGCAGCGTTCGGTCGAAGCACCAGCGGGGACTAGAGACCCAGTACTTC.

V and J are TRBV19 and TRBJ1-2; D uncertain. The germline gives CDR1 LNHDA, CDR2 SQIVND (reference sequence). V was trimmed by 3 bases and J by 8 bases, leaving 10 bases between them. CDR3 length: 12 amino acids. The CDR3 sequence: CASSILGNGYTF. The CDR3 nucleotides read TGTGCCAGTAGTATCTTGGGTAACGGCTACACCTTC.

The genes are TRBV21-1 and TRBJ2-4; the D call of TRBD1 is as the table states it, not checked on the DNA. TRBV21-1 is a listed pseudogene. The CDR3 loop spans 17 amino acids. The CDR3 loop is CASRGASGHEDENIQYF. CDR3 bases: TGTGCCAGCAGAGGGGCCTCGGGACATGAAGACGAAAACATTCAGTACTTC.

The rearrangement uses TRBV7-2 and TRBJ1-2, with D uncertain. Germline loops: CDR1 SGHTA, CDR2 FQGNSA. V lost 5 bases, J lost 1 base, and 17 bases lay in between. The CDR3 covers 16 residues. The CDR3 bases are TGTGCCAGCAGCCGCAGGATGGGCGAGAATAACTATGGCTACACCTTC. This translates into CASSRRMGENNYGYTF.

This clone turned up a few times. The chain uses TRBV18 and TRBJ2-2, with TRBD1 as a possible D gene (6 bases). The CDR3 spans 14 residues. The V end lost 3 bases, the J end lost 3 bases, and 8 bases lay between the germline ends. The V gene's germline CDR1 is KGHSH and CDR2 LQKENI. As DNA, the CDR3 is TGTGCCAGCTCACCCAACAGGGACACCGGGGAGCTGTTTTTT. Its protein product is CASSPNRDTGELFF.

This chain connects TRBV7-8 to TRBJ1-2; D call uncertain. The CDR3 is made up of 13 amino acids. Deletions cut 1 base from V and 2 bases from J, with 5 bases between. Germline CDR1 and CDR2: SGHVS and FQNEAQ. The CDR3: CASSLGGNYGYTF. CDR3 nucleotides: TGTGCCAGCAGCTTAGGCGGAAACTATGGCTACACCTTC.

This clone was seen a handful of times. The chain has TRBV5-1 and TRBJ2-5; 7 bases line up with TRBD2. After removal of 6 bases from V and 5 bases from J, the junction contained 10 bases not matched to a gene. Germline lookup yields CDR1 SGHRS and CDR2 YFSETQ. The CDR3 length is 14 residues. CDR3 bases: TGCGCCAGCACCTATGCGGGGGAGGGGGAGACCCAGTACTTC. This translates into CASTYAGEGETQYF.

The chain is built from TRBV29-1 and TRBJ2-1; a weak D match, TRBD2 (5 bases). Per germline, CDR1 SQVTM and CDR2 ANQGSEA. The V and J ends lost 4 bases and 0 bases respectively, with 19 bases between them. This CDR3 spans 17 amino acids. The CDR3 is CSVVSGGGISSYNEQFF. For the CDR3, the DNA is TGCAGCGTTGTGAGCGGAGGAGGAATAAGCTCCTACAATGAGCAGTTCTTC.

The table lists this clone with a count of one. The chain carries TRBV7-9 and TRBJ2-1; 9 positions match TRBD2. V was pared by 1 base and J by 6 bases, with 7 bases of the junction left unmatched. The CDR3 has 16 residues. From germline, CDR1 is SEHNR and CDR2 FQNEAQ (reference sequence). This chain's CDR3 is CASSLGAGGPGNEQFF. The CDR3 bases are TGTGCCAGCAGCTTAGGTGCGGGAGGGCCTGGCAATGAGCAGTTCTTC.

In nucleotides, the CDR3 is TGTGCCAGCAGCCTCGGGTCGCCCCTAAGAGGCCAGTACTTC. Translation gives CASSLGSPLRGQYF. This chain uses TRBV11-2 with TRBJ2-5; D unresolved. V was clipped by 5 bases and J by 10 bases, with 20 bases between them. The V gene's germline CDR1 is SGHAT and CDR2 FQNNGV. The CDR3 spans 14 residues.

The rearrangement links TRBV10-2 to TRBJ1-1; D is uncertain. The CDR3 sequence is 13 residues long. The germline gives CDR1 WSHSY, CDR2 SAAADI. The V end lost 5 bases, the J end lost 2 bases, and 9 bases lay between the germline ends. CDR3 region: CASSSDDNTEAFF. The CDR3 DNA reads TGCGCCAGCAGTTCAGATGACAACACTGAAGCTTTCTTT.